A selection of T cell receptor beta chains follows, all from one sample in a study of CD4 T cells in relation to SARS-CoV-2 and coronaviruses. Using immunoSEQ multiplex PCR, the repertoire was profiled, and TCRdb retains in-frame clones only, with some absent. The sample shows 30,000 to 40,000 clones, over 75% of them seen only once. Their antigens remain unidentified. Material for sequencing was memory CD4+ T cells from PBMCs, cultured in vitro. The source of these receptors is an adult with COVID-19. CDR3s include the opening cysteine and the closing phenylalanine or tryptophan. The order of the fields is clone size, J gene, V gene, CDR3 length, D gene, CDR3 protein, CDR3 DNA. A D gene is named only where the DNA matches it firmly. Clone size is not always given. Where it is, it says once, few, many or a class for expanded clones.

clone_size: -
j_call: TRBJ2-3
v_call: TRBV7-2
cdr3_length: 15
d_call: -
cdr3_aa: CASSLRGGGTDTQYF
cdr3_nt: TGTGCCAGCAGCTTACGGGGCGGGGGCACAGATACGCAGTATTTT

clone_size: -
j_call: TRBJ1-1
v_call: TRBV5-1
cdr3_length: 12
d_call: -
cdr3_aa: CASSFGGTEAFF
cdr3_nt: TGCGCCAGCAGCTTCGGGGGAACTGAAGCTTTCTTT

clone_size: -
j_call: TRBJ1-1
v_call: TRBV30
cdr3_length: 14
d_call: -
cdr3_aa: CAWSVGPMRTEAFF
cdr3_nt: TGTGCCTGGTCGGTCGGACCAATGAGGACTGAAGCTTTCTTT

clone_size: -
j_call: TRBJ2-2
v_call: TRBV28
cdr3_length: 13
d_call: TRBD2
cdr3_aa: CATRGTSTGELFF
cdr3_nt: TGTGCCACCCGAGGGACTAGCACCGGGGAGCTGTTTTTT

clone_size: once
j_call: TRBJ1-2
v_call: TRBV7-2
cdr3_length: 17
d_call: TRBD1
cdr3_aa: CASSLAIPRQGYYGYTF
cdr3_nt: TGTGCCAGCAGCTTAGCGATACCAAGACAGGGGTACTATGGCTACACCTTC

clone_size: -
j_call: TRBJ2-1
v_call: TRBV28
cdr3_length: 16
d_call: TRBD2
cdr3_aa: CASSNRLAGTYNEQFF
cdr3_nt: TGTGCCAGCAGTAACAGACTAGCGGGAACCTACAATGAGCAGTTCTTC

clone_size: -
j_call: TRBJ1-2
v_call: TRBV19
cdr3_length: 15
d_call: -
cdr3_aa: CASSIRRGGGYGYTF
cdr3_nt: TGTGCCAGTAGTATCCGCCGCGGGGGAGGCTATGGCTACACCTTC

clone_size: once
j_call: TRBJ2-7
v_call: TRBV6-5
cdr3_length: 14
d_call: TRBD1
cdr3_aa: CASSSAGGRYEQYF
cdr3_nt: TGTGCCAGCAGTTCTGCAGGGGGTAGGTACGAGCAGTACTTC

clone_size: -
j_call: TRBJ2-1
v_call: TRBV5-4
cdr3_length: 15
d_call: TRBD2
cdr3_aa: CASSSRTSADNEQFF
cdr3_nt: TGTGCCAGCAGCTCCAGGACTAGCGCGGACAATGAGCAGTTCTTC

clone_size: once
j_call: TRBJ2-1
v_call: TRBV7-2
cdr3_length: 14
d_call: -
cdr3_aa: CASSLAEIADEQFF
cdr3_nt: TGTGCCAGCAGCTTGGCAGAAATAGCGGATGAGCAGTTCTTC

clone_size: -
j_call: TRBJ2-1
v_call: TRBV28
cdr3_length: 16
d_call: TRBD2
cdr3_aa: CASSLFAAGGYNEQFF
cdr3_nt: TGTGCCAGCAGTTTATTCGCCGCGGGAGGCTACAATGAGCAGTTCTTC

clone_size: -
j_call: TRBJ1-6
v_call: TRBV2
cdr3_length: 13
d_call: TRBD1
cdr3_aa: CASSEEVSGTVSF
cdr3_nt: TGTGCCAGCAGTGAAGAGGTCTCCGGGACAGTGAGTTTT

clone_size: -
j_call: TRBJ2-6
v_call: TRBV7-9
cdr3_length: 16
d_call: -
cdr3_aa: CASSLGRVGGANVLTF
cdr3_nt: TGTGCCAGCAGCTTAGGAAGGGTTGGTGGGGCCAACGTCCTGACTTTC

clone_size: -
j_call: TRBJ2-2
v_call: TRBV10-3
cdr3_length: 14
d_call: -
cdr3_aa: CAISAQGYTGELFF
cdr3_nt: TGTGCCATCAGTGCACAGGGTTACACCGGGGAGCTGTTTTTT

clone_size: -
j_call: TRBJ2-3
v_call: TRBV11-2
cdr3_length: 15
d_call: TRBD1
cdr3_aa: CASSLRGQGKDTQYF
cdr3_nt: TGTGCCAGCAGCTTACGGGGACAGGGGAAAGATACGCAGTATTTT

clone_size: -
j_call: TRBJ2-5
v_call: TRBV5-4
cdr3_length: 16
d_call: TRBD2
cdr3_aa: CASSSTGAGVWETQYF
cdr3_nt: TGTGCCAGCAGCTCCACGGGTGCGGGAGTATGGGAGACCCAGTACTTC